This T cell receptor beta chain was identified in a study of human T cells and chemical hapten exposure. Whole-study context: Patch tests containing 0.01% DPC, applied to the upper back, were read at 6 days. Study results and caveats: The study found expanded TCRs formed significantly more large CDR3 similarity clusters than controls.

V shed 7 bases and J shed 6 bases, with 21 bases lying between them. The CDR3 is 15 amino acids. Germline CDR1 reads MDHEN; CDR2 reads SYDVKM. TCRdb re-analysed the RACE reads in MiXCR, keeping a single row per CDR3 protein. The sample records over 150,000 distinct CDR3 sequences, 25% to 35% being singletons. Only a few counts were recorded for this clonotype. Its antigen is unidentified. Time point meaning: patch test 3, about 24 weeks after DPC sensitization. Indicated treatment: therapeutic diphenylcyclopropenone sensitization with weekly scalp DPC. This receptor was identified in a woman aged 18-35 years with alopecia areata. Some clones in this sample may be carry-over from other donors' samples. The chain employs TRBV28 and TRBJ1-2; TRBD1 might be the D (5 bases). The material was whole blood, obtained in connection with sensitization to the hapten diphenylcyclopropenone (DPC). The CDR3 DNA sequence: TGTGCCAGCACCCCGGGACCTTCCCCCCGGCATGGCTACACCTTC. Protein product: CASTPGPSPRHGYTF.